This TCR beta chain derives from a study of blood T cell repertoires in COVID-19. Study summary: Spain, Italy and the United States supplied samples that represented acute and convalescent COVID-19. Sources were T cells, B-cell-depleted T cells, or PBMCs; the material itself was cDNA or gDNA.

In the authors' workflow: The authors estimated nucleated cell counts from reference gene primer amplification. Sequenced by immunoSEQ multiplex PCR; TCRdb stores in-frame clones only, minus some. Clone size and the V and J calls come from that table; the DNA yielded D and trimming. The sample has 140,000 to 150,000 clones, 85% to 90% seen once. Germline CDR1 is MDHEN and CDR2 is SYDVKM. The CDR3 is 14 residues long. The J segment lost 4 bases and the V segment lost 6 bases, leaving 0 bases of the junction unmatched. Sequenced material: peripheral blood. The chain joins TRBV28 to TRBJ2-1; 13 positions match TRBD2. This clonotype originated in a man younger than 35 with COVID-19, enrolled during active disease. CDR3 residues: CASRGLAGYNEQFF. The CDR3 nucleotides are TGTGCCAGCAGGGGACTAGCGGGATACAATGAGCAGTTCTTC.